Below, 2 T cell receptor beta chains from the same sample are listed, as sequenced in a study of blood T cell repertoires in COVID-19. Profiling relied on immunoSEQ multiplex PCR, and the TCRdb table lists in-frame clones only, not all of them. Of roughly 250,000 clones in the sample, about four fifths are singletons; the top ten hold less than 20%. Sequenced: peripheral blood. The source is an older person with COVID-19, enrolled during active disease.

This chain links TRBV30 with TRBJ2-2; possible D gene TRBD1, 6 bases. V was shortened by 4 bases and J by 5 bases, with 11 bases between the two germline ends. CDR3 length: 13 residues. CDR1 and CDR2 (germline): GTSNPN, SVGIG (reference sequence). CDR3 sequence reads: CAWTGTGTGELFF. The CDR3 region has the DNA TGTGCCTGGACCGGTACAGGGACCGGGGAGCTGTTTTTT.

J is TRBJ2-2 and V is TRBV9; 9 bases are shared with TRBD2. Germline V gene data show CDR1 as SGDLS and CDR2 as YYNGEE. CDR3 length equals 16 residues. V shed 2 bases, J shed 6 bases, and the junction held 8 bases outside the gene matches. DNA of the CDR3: TGTGCCAGCAGCGTTGGCGGGAGGGCCCCCGCCGGGGAGCTGTTTTTT. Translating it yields CASSVGGRAPAGELFF.